This TCR beta chain was profiled in a study of CD8+ T cells in alopecia areata. Whole-study findings and limits: Sharing of TCRs across patients appeared less clear than in mice, possibly for HLA-related reasons.

The CDR3 extends over 13 amino acids. Germline CDR1 reads SGHRS; CDR2 reads YFSETQ. V lost 3 bases to trimming and J lost 5 bases, with 11 bases between them. With respect to this clone: What it recognizes is unknown.

Treatment specified: oral pan-JAK inhibitor, 5-10 mg twice daily. RNA extraction and reverse transcription yielded cDNA as sequencing template. The protocol was immunoSEQ multiplex PCR, while the TCRdb copy is restricted to in-frame clones and leaves out a portion. Among about 190,000 clones listed, about three fifths were seen once. The sample consisted of CD4+ T cells sorted from blood, taken at week 4, from a patient treated with tofacitinib. The receptor was derived from a human donor with alopecia areata. V and J are TRBV5-1 and TRBJ2-5, with D possibly being TRBD1 (6 bases). Here the CDR3 DNA reads TGCGCCAGCAGCTCGCCCCAGGGGGAGACCCAGTACTTC. Translated: CASSSPQGETQYF.